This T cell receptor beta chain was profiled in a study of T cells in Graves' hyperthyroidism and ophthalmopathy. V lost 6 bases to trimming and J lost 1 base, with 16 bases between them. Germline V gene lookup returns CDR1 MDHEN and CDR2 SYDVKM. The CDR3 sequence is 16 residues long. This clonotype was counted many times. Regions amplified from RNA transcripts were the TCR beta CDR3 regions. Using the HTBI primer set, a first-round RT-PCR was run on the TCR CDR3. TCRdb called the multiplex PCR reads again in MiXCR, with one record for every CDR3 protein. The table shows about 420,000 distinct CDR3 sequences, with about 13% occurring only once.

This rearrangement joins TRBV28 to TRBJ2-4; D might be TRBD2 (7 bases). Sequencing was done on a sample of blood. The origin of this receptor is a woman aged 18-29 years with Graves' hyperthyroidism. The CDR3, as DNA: TGTGCCAGCAGCCCAAGGGGGGGAGTGGCCAAAAACATTCAGTACTTC. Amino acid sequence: CASSPRGGVAKNIQYF.